These 25 T cell receptor beta chains were sequenced from one sample in a study of T cell repertoires in cytomegalovirus infection. TCRdb re-called the reads with MiXCR, one entry per CDR3 protein. The table shows roughly 90,000 distinct CDR3 sequences, with about 29% occurring only once. Their antigens are not known. Source: CD8+ T cells from cultured PBMCs, taken from culture after CMV antigen stimulation. These receptor sequences come from a human donor in good health (CMV status not recorded). Some clones in this sample may be carry-over from other donors' samples.

Turning to this clonotype: The junction differs from germline at one of its ends, possibly a read error. This chain joins TRBV27 and TRBJ2-7, with 11 bases identical to TRBD1. This CDR3 region has 15 residues. Germline CDR1 MNHEY, CDR2 SMNVEV (reference sequence). The CDR3 nucleotides read TGTGCCAGCAGTCACGGACAGGGGGCATCCTACGAGCAGTACTTT. This gives the protein CASSHGQGASYEQYF.

Concerning this clonotype itself: This sequence may be a read error, since a much larger clone differs from it by one base. This chain joins TRBV7-2 and TRBJ2-2, with 8 bases identical to TRBD2. V shed 3 bases and J 6 bases; nucleotides not matched to a gene: 3. The germline gives CDR1 SGHTA, CDR2 FQGNSA. CDR3 length: 14 residues. CDR3 nucleotide sequence: TGTGCCAGCAGCTTCGGGGGGGCGGCCGGGGAGCTGTTTTTT. This encodes CASSFGGAAGELFF.

V usage is TRBV19 and J usage is TRBJ1-5, with D tentatively TRBD1 (6 bases). The V and J ends lost 9 bases and 3 bases respectively, with 15 bases between them. In germline, CDR1 is LNHDA, CDR2 SQIVND (reference sequence). CDR3 size: 14 residues. For the CDR3, the DNA is TGTGCCAGCGATGGGGGGGGCCACAATCAGCCCCAGCATTTT. It codes for CASDGGGHNQPQHF.

This chain uses TRBV12-3 or TRBV12-4 with TRBJ2-1; 9 positions agree with TRBD1. The CDR3 consists of 16 residues. V lost 3 bases to trimming and J lost 9 bases; unmatched junction nucleotides: 12. CDR3 in DNA: TGTGCCAGCAGTTTCGGCTCAGGGGACAGGGAAATTGAGCAGTTCTTC. Encoded protein: CASSFGSGDREIEQFF.

The chain couples TRBV7-6 to TRBJ1-1, with TRBD1 as a possible D gene (6 bases). The CDR3 runs to 14 residues. Germline CDR1 SGHVS, CDR2 FNYEAQ. V was trimmed by 6 bases and J by 7 bases, leaving 18 bases between them. The CDR3, as DNA: TGTGCCAGCAGTCCGGCCGGGGGCGTTAATGAAGCTTTCTTT. It encodes CASSPAGGVNEAFF.

This clonotype was detected ten times or more. The chain has TRBV7-9 and TRBJ2-1, with 8 bases fitting TRBD1. The V gene end was trimmed by 5 bases and the J gene end by 0 bases; junction bases not matched to a gene: 6. The CDR3 has 16 residues. CDR1 and CDR2 (germline): SEHNR, FQNEAQ (reference sequence). The CDR3: CASSPGQGRSYNEQFF. CDR3 DNA: TGTGCCAGCAGCCCCGGACAGGGTCGCTCCTACAATGAGCAGTTCTTC.

The V gene is TRBV11-2, the J gene TRBJ1-1; TRBD1 might be the D (6 bases). This CDR3 contains 15 residues. The V end lost 2 bases, the J end lost 10 bases, and 20 bases lay between the germline ends. Looked up from germline, CDR1 is SGHAT and CDR2 is FQNNGV. The chain's CDR3 is CASSLRTVTNEGAFF. CDR3 in DNA: TGTGCCAGCAGCTTAAGGACAGTGACGAACGAGGGAGCTTTCTTT.

The V gene is TRBV28, the J gene TRBJ1-2, with D perhaps TRBD1 (6 bases). Germline CDR1 reads MDHEN; CDR2 reads SYDVKM. Trimming left V 10 bases short and J 6 bases short, with 18 bases between. The CDR3 is 13 amino acids. The CDR3 loop reads CATTSGTHHGYTF. The CDR3 DNA reads TGTGCCACCACCTCCGGGACACACCATGGCTACACCTTC.

This clonotype has ten or more counts. The rearrangement joins TRBV3-1 to TRBJ2-2; D gene ambiguous. V was shortened by 4 bases and J by 0 bases, with 6 bases between the two germline ends. This CDR3 region has 14 residues. CDR1 and CDR2 from the germline V gene are LGHDT and YNNKEL (reference sequence). CDR3 sequence (DNA): TGTGCCAGCAGCCGTAGCCCGAACACCGGGGAGCTGTTTTTT. Translating it yields CASSRSPNTGELFF.

This chain joins TRBV11-2 and TRBJ2-3; no firm D call. Looked up from germline, CDR1 is SGHAT and CDR2 is FQNNGV. This CDR3 spans 13 amino acids. V was cut by 2 bases and J by 2 bases, with 5 bases left in between. CDR3 bases: TGTGCCAGCAGCTTACTACTCACAGATACGCAGTATTTT. Translating it yields CASSLLLTDTQYF.

J is TRBJ2-3 and V is TRBV2; no clear D gene. V lost 10 bases to trimming and J lost 6 bases, with 8 bases between them. The CDR3 runs 10 residues. CDR1 and CDR2 from the germline V gene are SNHLY and FYNNEI. CDR3 loop: CATDSDTQYF. DNA for the CDR3: TGTGCCACCGACTCGGATACGCAGTATTTT.

The chain links TRBV12-3 or TRBV12-4 to TRBJ2-7; 7 nucleotides match TRBD1. The CDR3 contains 13 residues. V was pared by 5 bases and J by 6 bases, with 7 bases of the junction left unmatched. The CDR3 nucleotides read TGTGCCAGCAGTGGAACAGGGGCTCTCGAGCAGTACTTC. Translating gives CASSGTGALEQYF.

The chain recombines TRBV7-2 with TRBJ2-1, with no clear D. This CDR3 is 13 amino acids long. Trimming left V 1 base short and J 10 bases short, with 11 bases between. CDR1 and CDR2 (germline): SGHTA, FQGNSA. The CDR3, as DNA: TGTGCCAGCAGCTTAGGCTACTCTAGGGAGCAGTTCTTC. As protein: CASSLGYSREQFF.

This clonotype was seen many times. The chain couples TRBV19 to TRBJ1-1; D gene ambiguous. The CDR3 totals 14 residues. V lost 3 bases and J lost 1, with 9 bases in between. Germline V CDR1 and CDR2: LNHDA, SQIVND (reference sequence). The CDR3, as DNA: TGTGCCAGTAGTATGTCGGCCACGAACACTGAAGCTTTCTTT. This gives the protein CASSMSATNTEAFF.

This clonotype came up many times. The rearrangement links TRBV7-6 to TRBJ2-3; a weak D match, TRBD1 (6 bases). V lost 5 bases and J lost 1, with 10 bases in between. The CDR3 is made up of 14 amino acids. From germline, CDR1 is SGHVS and CDR2 FNYEAQ. CDR3 residues: CASSLAGGTDTQYF. CDR3 nucleotides: TGTGCCAGCAGCCTTGCAGGGGGCACAGATACGCAGTATTTT.

In nucleotides, the CDR3 is TGTGCCAGCAGCCCACAGGGGGTTCCACCTTACGAGCAGTACTTC. Its translation is CASSPQGVPPYEQYF. This chain links TRBV9 with TRBJ2-7; 8 nucleotides match TRBD1. Germline V gene sequence: CDR1 SGDLS, CDR2 YYNGEE. V shed 4 bases and J 4 bases; nucleotides not matched to a gene: 10. This CDR3 region has 15 residues.

This clonotype was seen only a few times. The chain carries TRBV28 and TRBJ1-2; the D gene is possibly TRBD1 (5 bases). The V end was cut by 11 bases, the J end by 3 bases, with 10 bases between. This CDR3 spans 11 amino acids. Per germline, CDR1 MDHEN and CDR2 SYDVKM. Here the CDR3 reads CAAPGHYGYTF. For the CDR3, the DNA is TGTGCCGCCCCAGGGCACTATGGCTACACCTTC.

This clonotype has just one count. V and J are TRBV19 and TRBJ2-1, with no clear D. The ends were cut back, 3 bases at V and 0 bases at J, with 9 bases in the middle. This CDR3 region has 15 residues. Germline V gives CDR1 LNHDA, CDR2 SQIVND (reference sequence). The CDR3 is CASSIDGSSYNEQFF. Here the CDR3 DNA reads TGTGCCAGTAGTATCGACGGCAGCTCCTACAATGAGCAGTTCTTC.

At least ten counts were recorded for this clonotype. The genes are TRBV5-4 and TRBJ2-1; tentative D call: TRBD2 (5 bases). CDR3 length: 15 amino acids. From germline, CDR1 is SGHNT and CDR2 YYREEE (reference sequence). V lost 4 bases and J 0 bases, leaving 11 bases between the germline ends. This CDR3 reads CASSLLSGSYNEQFF. The CDR3 nucleotides read TGTGCCAGCAGCCTCCTCAGCGGCTCCTACAATGAGCAGTTCTTC.

The CDR3 here is CASSYSRGMNTEAFF. CDR3 nucleotide sequence: TGTGCCAGCAGTTACTCGAGAGGGATGAACACTGAAGCTTTCTTT. The chain combines TRBV6-6 with TRBJ1-1; no firm D call. The CDR3 has 15 residues. The germline gives CDR1 MNHNY, CDR2 SVGAGI (reference sequence). V was shortened by 0 bases and J by 0 bases, with 8 bases between the two germline ends.

This clonotype was seen repeatedly, ten times or more. This chain links TRBV28 with TRBJ2-6; D unresolved. The CDR3 spans 14 residues. The germline V and J ends were trimmed by 6 bases and 4 bases, with 10 bases remaining between them. The germline gives CDR1 MDHEN, CDR2 SYDVKM. The chain's CDR3 is CASSPYPGANVLTF. The CDR3 DNA follows: TGTGCCAGCAGCCCCTACCCGGGGGCCAACGTCCTGACTTTC.

The V and J genes are TRBV19 and TRBJ1-1; D is unclear. CDR3 length: 13 amino acids. Germline values: CDR1 LNHDA, CDR2 SQIVND (reference sequence). Trimming took 4 bases from V and 1 from J, leaving 7 bases between them. For the CDR3, the DNA is TGTGCCAGTAGTAAGATGTCGAACACTGAAGCTTTCTTT. Translated, it gives CASSKMSNTEAFF. Based on the CDR3 plus reference TRBV19 and TRBJ1-1, the full variable domain is DGGITQSPKYLFRKEGQNVTLSCEQNLNHDAMYWYRQDPGQGLRLIYYSQIVNDFQKGDIAEGYSVSREKKESFPLTVTSAQKNPTAFYLCASSKMSNTEAFFGQGTRLTVV.

The V and J genes are TRBV6-5 and TRBJ2-3, with D unresolved. The CDR3 spans 18 residues. V dropped 5 bases and J dropped 3 bases, with 24 bases sitting between them. Looked up from germline, CDR1 is MNHEY and CDR2 is SVGAGI. The CDR3 coding sequence is TGTGCCAGCAGTCCAGATCTGATCGACCCTGAAAAGACAGATACGCAGTATTTT. Translating gives CASSPDLIDPEKTDTQYF.

This clonotype has a single count. The chain's CDR3 is CASLAGGDNEQFF. The CDR3, as DNA: TGTGCCAGTCTAGCTGGTGGGGACAATGAGCAGTTCTTC. The chain links TRBV6-2 or TRBV6-3 to TRBJ2-1, with D possibly being TRBD2 (5 bases). The V end lost 9 bases, the J end lost 5 bases, and 14 bases lay between the germline ends. CDR3 length: 13 amino acids. The germline CDR1 and CDR2 sequences are MNHEY and SVGEGT.

This clonotype was counted at least ten times. The chain recombines TRBV12-3 or TRBV12-4 with TRBJ2-3; no reliable D call. The CDR3 extends over 17 amino acids. V shed 6 bases and J shed 4 bases, with 23 bases lying between them. The CDR3 spells CASSEAIPGLRADTQYF. The DNA of the CDR3 is TGTGCCAGCAGCGAAGCCATTCCGGGTCTCCGGGCAGATACGCAGTATTTT.